The 22 T cell receptor beta chains in this list originate from one sample, sequenced in a study of CD8 T cells in ankylosing spondylitis. MiXCR was run by TCRdb on the 5' RACE reads, yielding one entry per CDR3 protein. Seen here are some 220,000 distinct CDR3 sequences, approximately 7.4% observed once, and the top ten hold over 12%. Study-wide findings and caveats: Characteristic of ankylosing spondylitis blood, it appeared, was a TCR beta motif comprising roughly eight highly homologous variants.

Their antigens are not known. Sequencing was done on a sample of blood, either unsorted or a sorted T cell fraction (not recorded which). Receptors originate from a male donor with ankylosing spondylitis.

V usage is TRBV4-1 and J usage is TRBJ2-1, with TRBD1 matching 7 bases. V was pared by 3 bases and J by 0 bases, with 8 bases of the junction left unmatched. The CDR3 has 17 amino acids. CDR1 and CDR2 from the germline V gene are MGHRA and YSYEKL. The CDR3 DNA reads as TGCGCCAGCAGCCAGGTTCTGGGACAGAGCTCCTACAATGAGCAGTTCTTC. The encoded protein is CASSQVLGQSSYNEQFF.

This clonotype was observed many times. The rearrangement joins TRBV11-2 to TRBJ2-3; TRBD2 matches at 8 bases. Germline V gene lookup returns CDR1 SGHAT and CDR2 FQNNGV. The CDR3 length is 16 residues. V shed 5 bases and J 3 bases; nucleotides not matched to a gene: 10. For the CDR3, the DNA is TGTGCCAGCAGCACCCGACTAGCGATGTATACAGATACGCAGTATTTT. Protein sequence: CASSTRLAMYTDTQYF.

There are many counts of this clonotype. The CDR3 here is CASSYGGGWNEQFF. Here the CDR3 DNA reads TGTGCCAGCAGTTACGGGGGCGGTTGGAATGAGCAGTTCTTC. The chain carries TRBV27 and TRBJ2-1; possibly TRBD1 or TRBD2 for D (6 bases each). V was pared by 4 bases and J by 7 bases, with 14 bases between. CDR1 and CDR2 from the germline V gene are MNHEY and SMNVEV (reference sequence). This CDR3 is 14 amino acids long.

This clonotype was seen at least ten times. The chain uses TRBV15 and TRBJ2-1, with 7 bases that match TRBD2. V was pared by 4 bases and J by 0 bases, with 3 bases of the junction left unmatched. The germline CDR1 and CDR2 sequences are LNHNV and YYDKDF (reference sequence). This CDR3 region has 15 residues. The CDR3: CATSTGRSSYNEQFF. The CDR3 bases are TGTGCCACCAGCACCGGGAGGAGCTCCTACAATGAGCAGTTCTTC.

Turning to this clonotype: A clone one base away is much larger, so this may be a read error. In this CDR3 the conserved last residue, phenylalanine or tryptophan, is missing, so a read error is likely. CDR3 loop: CSAREGLAYYNEQFI. CDR3 bases: TGCAGTGCTAGAGAGGGACTAGCCTACTACAATGAGCAGTTCATC. This sequence joins TRBV20-1 and TRBJ2-1; TRBD2 aligns across 9 bases. The CDR3 is 15 amino acids. CDR1 is DFQATT and CDR2 is SNEGSKA in the germline V gene (reference sequence). V was clipped by 0 bases and J by 3 bases; unmatched bases: 3.

This clonotype was picked up many times. The V gene is TRBV7-2, the J gene TRBJ1-1; a possible D gene is TRBD1 (5 bases). The CDR3 extends over 13 amino acids. Looked up from germline, CDR1 is SGHTA and CDR2 is FQGNSA. Between the trimmed V and J ends, which lost 2 bases and 5 bases, there was a span of 9 bases. In DNA, the CDR3 is TGTGCCAGCAGCTTACAGGGATGGACTGAAGCTTTCTTT. This translates into CASSLQGWTEAFF.

This clonotype was counted many times. The rearrangement joins TRBV5-1 to TRBJ2-5, with 8 bases fitting TRBD1. The CDR3 length is 16 residues. The V gene end was trimmed by 4 bases and the J gene end by 4 bases; junction bases not matched to a gene: 12. Germline lookup yields CDR1 SGHRS and CDR2 YFSETQ. The CDR3, as DNA: TGCGCCAGCAGCCTGGGGGACAGGCTAAACGGAGAGACCCAGTACTTC. Translation: CASSLGDRLNGETQYF.

This clonotype was counted ten times or more. V and J are TRBV5-1 and TRBJ2-1; 7 bases line up with TRBD1. The CDR3 loop spans 15 amino acids. CDR1 and CDR2 from the germline V gene are SGHRS and YFSETQ. V was clipped by 0 bases and J by 8 bases; unmatched bases: 8. CDR3 protein: CASSLEGGFLDEQFF. For the CDR3, the DNA is TGCGCCAGCAGCTTGGAAGGGGGCTTTCTGGATGAGCAGTTCTTC.

The gene calls are TRBV28 and TRBJ2-3, with D unresolved. Trimming shortened V by 5 bases and J by 0 bases, and 15 bases separated the two germline ends. The CDR3 runs to 16 residues. Germline CDR1 MDHEN, CDR2 SYDVKM. The CDR3 DNA reads as TGTGCCAGCAGTAAGCAATCTAGTGCTAGCACAGATACGCAGTATTTT. The encoded protein is CASSKQSSASTDTQYF.

This clonotype was recorded many times. The chain employs TRBV29-1 and TRBJ1-4; D ambiguous. This CDR3 comprises 10 residues. V was cut by 7 bases and J by 5 bases, with 5 bases left in between. The germline gives CDR1 SQVTM, CDR2 ANQGSEA. CDR3 loop: CSAGNEKLFF. The CDR3 DNA follows: TGCAGCGCCGGAAATGAAAAACTGTTTTTT.

This clonotype was detected a few times. The V call is TRBV18, the J call TRBJ2-7; possible D gene TRBD2, 5 bases. Trimming removed 2 bases at V and 1 base at J, with 9 bases between. Per the germline V gene, CDR1 is KGHSH and CDR2 is LQKENI. The CDR3 extends over 14 amino acids. The CDR3 reads CASSPGRDSYEQYF. The CDR3, as DNA: TGTGCCAGCTCACCAGGACGGGATTCCTACGAGCAGTACTTC. Variable domain in full (rest from reference TRBV18 and TRBJ2-7): NAGVMQNPRHLVRRRGQEARLRCSPMKGHSHVYWYRQLPEEGLKFMVYLQKENIIDESGMPKERFSAEFPKEGPSILRIQQVVRGDSAAYFCASSPGRDSYEQYFGPGTRLTVT.

This clonotype has at least ten counts. The chain carries TRBV6-1 and TRBJ2-3; no clear D. The CDR3 is made up of 15 amino acids. CDR1 MNHNS and CDR2 SASEGT come from the germline V gene. The V and J ends lost 2 bases and 0 bases respectively, with 9 bases between them. The CDR3 coding sequence is TGTGCCAGCAGTGAATATAGGGTCAGCACAGATACGCAGTATTTT. This gives the protein CASSEYRVSTDTQYF.

V usage is TRBV12-3 or TRBV12-4 and J usage is TRBJ1-1; TRBD1 is a possible D gene (5 bases). The CDR3 has 15 amino acids. The germline V and J ends were trimmed by 6 bases and 0 bases, with 14 bases remaining between them. The DNA for the CDR3 is TGTGCCAGCAGGCTATCAGGGACGGTGAACACTGAAGCTTTCTTT. It codes for CASRLSGTVNTEAFF.

This clonotype turned up a few times. The V and J genes are TRBV20-1 and TRBJ1-1; D is unclear. CDR1 is DFQATT and CDR2 is SNEGSKA in the germline V gene (reference sequence). The V gene lost 0 bases and the J gene lost 3 bases, with 14 bases spanning the gap. This CDR3 spans 15 amino acids. The CDR3 region is CSARDEGRSDTEAFF. The CDR3 DNA follows: TGCAGTGCTAGAGATGAAGGGCGGAGTGACACTGAAGCTTTCTTT.

This clonotype appeared many times. The V and J genes are TRBV2 and TRBJ1-4; D uncertain. CDR3 size: 15 residues. V lost 5 bases, J lost 5 bases, and 15 bases lay in between. The germline CDR1 and CDR2 sequences are SNHLY and FYNNEI. DNA for the CDR3: TGTGCCAGCAGTCCCCGAACAGTGAAAAATGAAAAACTGTTTTTT. It specifies CASSPRTVKNEKLFF.

This clonotype was seen many times. CDR3: CASSSVRTSGVYEQYF. CDR3 sequence (DNA): TGTGCCAGCAGTTCCGTTCGGACTAGCGGGGTCTACGAGCAGTACTTC. The genes are TRBV27 and TRBJ2-7; TRBD2 matches at 12 bases. This CDR3 region has 16 residues. V trimming: 4 bases; J trimming: 3 bases; junction bases outside the gene matches: 7. Per the germline V gene, CDR1 is MNHEY and CDR2 is SMNVEV (reference sequence).

Ten or more counts support this clonotype. The J gene is TRBJ2-2, the V gene TRBV7-2, with 8 bases matching TRBD1. The CDR3 consists of 17 residues. V gave up 3 bases and J gave up 1 base; unmatched junction bases: 7. Germline loops: CDR1 SGHTA, CDR2 FQGNSA. CDR3 sequence: CASSFAPTGVNTGELFF. In DNA, the CDR3 is TGTGCCAGCAGCTTCGCTCCGACAGGGGTGAACACCGGGGAGCTGTTTTTT.

At least ten counts were recorded for this clonotype. The rearrangement joins TRBV7-6 to TRBJ2-7; D gene unclear. With 1 base removed from V and 0 bases from J, the gap between germline ends came to 19 bases. The V gene's germline CDR1 is SGHVS and CDR2 FNYEAQ. CDR3 length equals 18 residues. The CDR3 DNA follows: TGTGCCAGCAGCTTAGGGGCCATGCAGTCGGTTAGCTCCTACGAGCAGTACTTC. Translating gives CASSLGAMQSVSSYEQYF.

This clonotype was seen at least ten times. The CDR3: CASSDRQGARTEAFF. CDR3 DNA sequence: TGTGCCAGCAGTGACCGACAGGGGGCGAGGACTGAAGCTTTCTTT. The chain links TRBV6-2 or TRBV6-3 to TRBJ1-1; 10 nucleotides line up with TRBD1. In germline, CDR1 is MNHEY, CDR2 SVGEGT. The CDR3 extends over 15 amino acids. V trimming: 5 bases; J trimming: 5 bases; junction bases outside the gene matches: 8.

Ten or more counts support this clonotype. The V call is TRBV7-6, the J call TRBJ1-1; a weak D match, TRBD1 (5 bases). This CDR3 is 13 amino acids long. V lost 7 bases, J lost 6 bases, and 15 bases lay in between. The germline V gene has CDR1 SGHVS and CDR2 FNYEAQ. The CDR3 spells CASTEGGGAEAFF. CDR3 nucleotide sequence: TGTGCCAGCACCGAAGGTGGAGGGGCTGAAGCTTTCTTT.

This clonotype was counted at least ten times. The CDR3 sequence: CASSFGWAAANGDGYTF. CDR3 DNA sequence: TGTGCCAGCAGCTTTGGGTGGGCAGCCGCGAACGGGGATGGCTACACCTTC. The chain recombines TRBV7-2 with TRBJ1-2; unclear D gene. This CDR3 is 17 amino acids long. V dropped 3 bases and J dropped 6 bases, with 23 bases sitting between them. The V gene's germline CDR1 is SGHTA and CDR2 FQGNSA.

This clonotype was counted at least ten times. The chain links TRBV4-2 to TRBJ2-3, with D possibly being TRBD2 (6 bases). The V end lost 3 bases, the J end lost 2 bases, and 18 bases lay between the germline ends. CDR1 and CDR2 (germline): LGHNA, YNFKEQ. The CDR3 contains 17 residues. As DNA, the CDR3 is TGTGCCAGCAGCCAGGAAACTCCGGGGGATCTCACAGATACGCAGTATTTT. It codes for CASSQETPGDLTDTQYF.